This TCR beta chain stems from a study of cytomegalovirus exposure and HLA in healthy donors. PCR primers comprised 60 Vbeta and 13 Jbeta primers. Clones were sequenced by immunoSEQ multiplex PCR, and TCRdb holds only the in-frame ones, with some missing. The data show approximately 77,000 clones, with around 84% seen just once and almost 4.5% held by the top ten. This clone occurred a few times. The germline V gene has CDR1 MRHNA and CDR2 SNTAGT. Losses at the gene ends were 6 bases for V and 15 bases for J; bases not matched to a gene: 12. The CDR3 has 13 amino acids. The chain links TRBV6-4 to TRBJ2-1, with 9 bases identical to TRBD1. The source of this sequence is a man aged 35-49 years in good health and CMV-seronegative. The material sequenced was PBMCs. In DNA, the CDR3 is TGTGCCAGCAGCCATCTGACCGGGACAGGGCTGTTCTTC. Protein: CASSHLTGTGLFF.